This TCR beta chain was observed in a study of T-cell reconstitution after alpha-beta-depleted transplantation in children. General study points: T-cell counts and diversity were attributed mostly to newly produced T cells one year after transplant. Several hundred expanded graft clones reportedly were the source of alpha-beta T cells about two months after transplant. In some patients, recipient T cells and intrathymic progenitors surviving conditioning explained high day-60 diversity.

This sample's TCRbeta library carried unique molecular identifier barcodes. Each CDR3 protein gets one entry after TCRdb re-called the PCR reads with MiXCR. The sample consists of a few hundred thousand distinct CDR3 sequences, 27% of them appearing once. The J segment lost 4 bases and the V segment lost 8 bases, leaving 7 bases of the junction unmatched. From germline, CDR1 is SNHLY and CDR2 FYNNEI. This CDR3 has 16 amino acids. About this clonotype itself: Its antigen is not known.

V gene TRBV2 combines with J gene TRBJ2-2; 13 nucleotides agree with TRBD2. This receptor was taken from a boy in the first two years of life with Wiskott-Aldrich syndrome, due to receive a stem cell transplant. This specimen was PBMCs, taken before TCRalphabeta/CD19-depleted stem cell transplant. CDR3 in DNA: TGTGCCAGCGGGGAGGGACTAGCGGGGTTCACCGGGGAGCTGTTTTTT. Translation gives CASGEGLAGFTGELFF.